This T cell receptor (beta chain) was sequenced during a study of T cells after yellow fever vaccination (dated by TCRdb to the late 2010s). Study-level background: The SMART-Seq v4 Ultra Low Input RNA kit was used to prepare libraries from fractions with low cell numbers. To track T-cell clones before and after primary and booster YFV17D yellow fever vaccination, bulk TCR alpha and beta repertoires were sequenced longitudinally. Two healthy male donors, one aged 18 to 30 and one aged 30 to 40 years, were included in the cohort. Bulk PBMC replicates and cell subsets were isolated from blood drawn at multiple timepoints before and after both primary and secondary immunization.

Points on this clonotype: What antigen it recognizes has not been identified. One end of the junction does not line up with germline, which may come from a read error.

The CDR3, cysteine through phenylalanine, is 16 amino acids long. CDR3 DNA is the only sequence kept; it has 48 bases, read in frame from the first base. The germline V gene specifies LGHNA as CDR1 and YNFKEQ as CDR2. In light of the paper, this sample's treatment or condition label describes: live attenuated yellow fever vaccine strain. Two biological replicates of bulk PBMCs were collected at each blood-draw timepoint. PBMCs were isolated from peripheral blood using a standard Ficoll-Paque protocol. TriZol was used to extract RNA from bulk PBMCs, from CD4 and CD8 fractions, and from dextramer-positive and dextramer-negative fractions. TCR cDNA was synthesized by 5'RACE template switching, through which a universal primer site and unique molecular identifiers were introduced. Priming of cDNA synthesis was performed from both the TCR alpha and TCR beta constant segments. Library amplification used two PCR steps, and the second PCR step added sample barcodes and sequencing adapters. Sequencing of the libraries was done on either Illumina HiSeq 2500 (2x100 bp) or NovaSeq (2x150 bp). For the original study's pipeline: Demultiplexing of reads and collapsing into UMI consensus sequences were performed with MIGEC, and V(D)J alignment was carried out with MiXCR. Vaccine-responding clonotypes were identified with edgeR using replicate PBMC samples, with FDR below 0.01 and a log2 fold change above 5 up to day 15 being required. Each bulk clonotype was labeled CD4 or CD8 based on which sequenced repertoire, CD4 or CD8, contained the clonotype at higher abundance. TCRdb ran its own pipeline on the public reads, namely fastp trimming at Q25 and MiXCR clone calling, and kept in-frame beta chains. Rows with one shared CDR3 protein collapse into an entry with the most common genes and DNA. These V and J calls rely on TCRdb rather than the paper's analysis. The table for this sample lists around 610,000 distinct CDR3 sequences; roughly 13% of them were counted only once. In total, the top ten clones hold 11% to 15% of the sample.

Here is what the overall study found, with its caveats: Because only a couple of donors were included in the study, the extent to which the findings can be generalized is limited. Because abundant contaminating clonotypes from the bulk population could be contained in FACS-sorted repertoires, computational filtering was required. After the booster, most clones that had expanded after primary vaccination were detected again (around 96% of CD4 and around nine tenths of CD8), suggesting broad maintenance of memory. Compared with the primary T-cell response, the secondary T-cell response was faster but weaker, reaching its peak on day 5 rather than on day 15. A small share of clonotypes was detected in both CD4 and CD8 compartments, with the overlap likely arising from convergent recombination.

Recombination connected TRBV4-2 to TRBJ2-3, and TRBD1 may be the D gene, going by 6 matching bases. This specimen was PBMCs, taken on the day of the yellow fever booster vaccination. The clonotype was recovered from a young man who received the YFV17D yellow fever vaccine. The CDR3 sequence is CAISPGLGGPTDTQYF. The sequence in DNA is TGTGCCATCAGCCCCGGGCTAGGGGGACCCACAGATACGCAGTATTTT.